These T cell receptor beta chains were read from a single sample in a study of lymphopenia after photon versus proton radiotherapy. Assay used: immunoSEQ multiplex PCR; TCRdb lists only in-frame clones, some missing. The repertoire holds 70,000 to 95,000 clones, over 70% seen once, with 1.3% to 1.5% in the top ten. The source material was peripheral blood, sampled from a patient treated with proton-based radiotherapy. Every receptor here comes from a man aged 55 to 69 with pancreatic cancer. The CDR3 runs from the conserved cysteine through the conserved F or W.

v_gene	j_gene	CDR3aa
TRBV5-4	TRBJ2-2	CASSLERTGTGELFF
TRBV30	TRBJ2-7	CAWAPGRVAGVSYEQYF
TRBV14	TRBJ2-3	CASSQDPSERDTDTQYF
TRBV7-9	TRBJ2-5	CASTLGGGQETQYF
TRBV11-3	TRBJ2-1	CASSLDRTNEQFF
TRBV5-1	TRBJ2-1	CASSLAAGATYNEQFF
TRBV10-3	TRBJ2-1	CAISEGTSGFNNEQFF
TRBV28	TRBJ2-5	CASSFPLGVGGETQYF
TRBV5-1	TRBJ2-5	CASSSAPAGGVETQYF
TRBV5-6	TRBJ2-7	CASSRVDGTTTYEQYF
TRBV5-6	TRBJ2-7	CASSLTGSSSYEQYF
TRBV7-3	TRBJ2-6	CASSAWGSLGANVLTF
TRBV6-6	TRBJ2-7	CASSWFRGVYEQYF
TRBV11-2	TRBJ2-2	CASSLLRTSGRNTGELFF
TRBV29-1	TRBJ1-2	CSVEDLGVRGSYTF
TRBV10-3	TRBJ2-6	CAISDMAWSSGANVLTF
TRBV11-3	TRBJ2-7	CASSFALAGEQYF
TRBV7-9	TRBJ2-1	CASSWVAGGSYNEQFF
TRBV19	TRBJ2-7	CATWDREYVYEQYF
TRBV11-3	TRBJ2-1	CASSLVPGSYNEQFF
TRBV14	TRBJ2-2	CASSQDLRQPFSTGELFF
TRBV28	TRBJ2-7	CASRDTYEQYF